One and the same sample provided the 8 T cell receptor beta chains below, sequenced in a study of T cells in localized non-small cell lung cancer. Some clones are missing from TCRdb's copy, which holds only in-frame ones; the method was immunoSEQ multiplex PCR. The data hold 90,000 to 95,000 clones, with roughly 93% observed a single time. The sequences come from PBMCs, collected before any cancer treatment. These receptors came from a woman aged 35 to 69 with stage II squamous cell lung carcinoma.

The chain employs TRBV7-9 and TRBJ1-1; the D is unclear. Germline V gene sequence: CDR1 SEHNR, CDR2 FQNEAQ (reference sequence). The CDR3 extends over 13 amino acids. Deletions cut 3 bases from V and 3 bases from J, with 8 bases between. The CDR3 DNA sequence: TGTGCCAGCAGCTTCGGTCCCCACACTGAAGCTTTCTTT. Amino acid sequence: CASSFGPHTEAFF.

The genes are TRBV19 and TRBJ2-6; 8 bases are shared with TRBD1. CDR1 is LNHDA and CDR2 is SQIVND in the germline V gene (reference sequence). V lost 9 bases and J lost 0; bases outside the gene matches: 7. The CDR3 runs 16 residues. The CDR3 DNA is TGTGCCAGCCGTAACAGGGGGACCTCTGGGGCCAACGTCCTGACTTTC. Encoded protein: CASRNRGTSGANVLTF.

The chain links TRBV6-5 to TRBJ1-3, with D unclear. In germline, CDR1 is MNHEY, CDR2 SVGAGI. This CDR3 spans 14 amino acids. V was trimmed by 6 bases and J by 2 bases, leaving 11 bases between them. The chain's CDR3 is CASSPTGTGNTIYF. The DNA for the CDR3 is TGTGCCAGCAGCCCTACCGGGACTGGAAACACCATATATTTT.

This clone was counted a single time. This sequence joins TRBV11-3 and TRBJ2-1; D might be TRBD1 (5 bases). V lost 5 bases and J lost 6, with 8 bases in between. This CDR3 contains 12 residues. CDR1 is SGHNT, CDR2 YENEEA, per germline. This CDR3 is CASSTDSNEQFF. CDR3 DNA sequence: TGTGCCAGCAGCACAGACAGCAATGAGCAGTTCTTC. Filled out from reference TRBV11-3 and TRBJ2-1, the complete variable domain reads EAGVVQSPRYKIIEKKQPVAFWCNPISGHNTLYWYLQNLGQGPELLIRYENEEAVDDSQLPKDRFSAERLKGVDSTLKIQPAELGDSAVYLCASSTDSNEQFFGPGTRLTVL.

This chain connects TRBV30 to TRBJ2-3; D is possibly TRBD2 (6 bases). CDR1 is GTSNPN and CDR2 is SVGIG in the germline V gene (reference sequence). The CDR3 sequence is 16 residues long. V lost 8 bases and J lost 2, with 23 bases in between. CDR3: CAGESAGGLFTDTQYF. The CDR3 DNA reads as TGTGCCGGTGAATCAGCGGGCGGCCTCTTCACAGATACGCAGTATTTT.

This chain joins TRBV11-2 and TRBJ2-5; D not certain. The V and J ends lost 5 bases and 1 base respectively, with 11 bases between them. In germline, CDR1 is SGHAT, CDR2 FQNNGV. The CDR3 consists of 14 residues. CDR3 residues: CASSPPIGQETQYF. CDR3 DNA sequence: TGTGCCAGCAGCCCCCCGATAGGCCAAGAGACCCAGTACTTC.

The chain employs TRBV5-1 and TRBJ1-1; a weak D match, TRBD1 (5 bases). V shed 2 bases and J shed 5 bases, with 10 bases lying between them. Germline-derived CDR1 and CDR2 are SGHRS and YFSETQ. CDR3 length equals 13 residues. Here the CDR3 DNA reads TGCGCCAGCAGCTTCTACGAGGGGACTGAAGCTTTCTTT. Protein: CASSFYEGTEAFF. Complete variable domain (other parts from reference TRBV5-1 and TRBJ1-1): KAGVTQTPRYLIKTRGQQVTLSCSPISGHRSVSWYQQTPGQGLQFLFEYFSETQRNKGNFPGRFSGRQFSNSRSEMNVSTLELGDSALYLCASSFYEGTEAFFGQGTRLTVV.

The rearrangement joins TRBV15 to TRBJ1-6; tentative D call: TRBD1 (6 bases). V gave up 3 bases and J gave up 8 bases, with 17 bases separating them. The CDR3 extends over 16 amino acids. Germline V gene data show CDR1 as LNHNV and CDR2 as YYDKDF (reference sequence). Here the CDR3 reads CATSRPFPDRDSPLHF. The DNA for the CDR3 is TGTGCCACCAGCAGGCCCTTTCCGGACAGAGATTCACCCCTCCACTTT.